This T cell receptor beta chain appears in the sequencing data of a study of cytomegalovirus exposure and HLA in healthy donors. Findings and limits, study-wide: In vitro work confirmed that a few CMV-associated chains recognize CMV antigens.

Deletions cut 0 bases from V and 7 bases from J, with 10 bases between. The CDR3 loop spans 14 amino acids. Germline V gene data show CDR1 as MNHEY and CDR2 as SMNVEV (reference sequence). Libraries were prepared by immunoSEQ multiplex PCR; TCRdb keeps only in-frame clonotypes and omits some of them. The sample lists roughly 130,000 clones, around nine tenths occurring once. The donors were part of the validation cohort, which consisted of over a hundred subjects and was separate from the first cohort of several hundred subjects. A word on this clone: Its antigen is unidentified.

The V and J genes are TRBV27 and TRBJ2-1, with D maybe TRBD1 (6 bases). The material sequenced was PBMCs. The TCR sequence derives from a man aged 30-40 years in good health and CMV-seronegative. The CDR3 reads CASSLSATGNEQFF. For the CDR3, the DNA is TGTGCCAGCAGTTTATCGGCCACAGGGAATGAGCAGTTCTTC.